A single sample is the source of the 30 T cell receptor beta chains below, sequenced in a study of shared T cell receptors in the human thymus. Profiling relied on immunoSEQ multiplex PCR, and the TCRdb table lists in-frame clones only, not all of them. In the table there are hundreds of thousands of clones, around 89% of which are singletons. The data were also submitted as part of a second study, on human thymus T cells.

The sample consisted of thymocytes. These receptors were taken from a boy under two years old with a congenital heart defect.

The V gene is TRBV2, the J gene TRBJ2-3, with D unresolved. Germline V CDR1 and CDR2: SNHLY, FYNNEI. This CDR3 comprises 12 residues. The V and J ends lost 3 bases and 6 bases respectively, with 7 bases between them. The CDR3 nucleotides are TGTGCCAGCAGTGAGGCGAGGGATACGCAGTATTTT. This codes for CASSEARDTQYF.

The chain joins TRBV2 to TRBJ1-1, with unresolved D. In germline, CDR1 is SNHLY, CDR2 FYNNEI. Trimming pared 7 bases from V and 1 base from J, leaving 4 bases between. The CDR3 contains 11 residues. CDR3 in DNA: TGTGCCAGCATAAAGAACACTGAAGCTTTCTTT. Amino acid sequence: CASIKNTEAFF.

The chain couples TRBV28 to TRBJ2-1; the D gene is possibly TRBD2 (6 bases). Germline loops: CDR1 MDHEN, CDR2 SYDVKM. This CDR3 spans 13 amino acids. Trimming cost V 7 bases and J 9 bases, with 16 bases left between them. This chain's CDR3 is CASTGTVIGEQFF. CDR3 DNA: TGTGCCAGCACAGGGACTGTTATCGGTGAGCAGTTCTTC.

The rearrangement links TRBV5-1 to TRBJ2-1, with 11 bases identical to TRBD2. CDR1 and CDR2 from the germline V gene are SGHRS and YFSETQ. CDR3 length: 16 amino acids. V lost 0 bases, J lost 8 bases, and 7 bases stayed unmatched. The CDR3 bases are TGCGCCAGCAGCTTGGCTTCCGGACTAGCGGGCCATGAGCAGTTCTTC. Its translation: CASSLASGLAGHEQFF. The entire variable domain, with the rest obtained from reference TRBV5-1 and TRBJ2-1, is as follows: KAGVTQTPRYLIKTRGQQVTLSCSPISGHRSVSWYQQTPGQGLQFLFEYFSETQRNKGNFPGRFSGRQFSNSRSEMNVSTLELGDSALYLCASSLASGLAGHEQFFGPGTRLTVL.

The rearrangement links TRBV7-9 to TRBJ1-2; D is perhaps TRBD1 (5 bases). This CDR3 spans 15 amino acids. The germline V and J ends were trimmed by 4 bases and 0 bases, with 12 bases remaining between them. Per the germline V gene, CDR1 is SEHNR and CDR2 is FQNEAQ (reference sequence). The CDR3 here is CASSSSDIANYGYTF. CDR3 bases: TGTGCCAGCAGCTCATCGGACATAGCTAACTATGGCTACACCTTC.

The V call is TRBV2, the J call TRBJ2-3; TRBD2 agrees at 8 bases. J was trimmed by 0 bases and V by 6 bases; bases with no gene match: 11. Per the germline V gene, CDR1 is SNHLY and CDR2 is FYNNEI. This CDR3 is 17 amino acids long. CDR3 sequence: CASRLPLGGDSTDTQYF. The CDR3 DNA reads TGTGCCAGCAGATTACCCCTCGGGGGGGATAGCACAGATACGCAGTATTTT.

This chain connects TRBV5-1 to TRBJ1-1, with D tentatively TRBD1 (5 bases). The germline gives CDR1 SGHRS, CDR2 YFSETQ. CDR3 length equals 11 residues. V shed 4 bases and J shed 8 bases, with 9 bases lying between them. The CDR3 nucleotides read TGCGCCAGCAGCACCTCAGGGGAAGCTTTCTTT. Its protein product is CASSTSGEAFF. Using reference TRBV5-1 and TRBJ1-1 for the parts outside the CDR3, the full variable domain is KAGVTQTPRYLIKTRGQQVTLSCSPISGHRSVSWYQQTPGQGLQFLFEYFSETQRNKGNFPGRFSGRQFSNSRSEMNVSTLELGDSALYLCASSTSGEAFFGQGTRLTVV.

This chain connects TRBV4-2 to TRBJ2-3; TRBD2 matches 10 bases. Germline assignment: CDR1 LGHNA and CDR2 YNFKEQ. J gave up 0 bases and V 2 bases, and 8 bases lay outside the gene matches. The length of the CDR3 is 18 residues. The CDR3: CASSQMRLAGSSTDTQYF. The CDR3 DNA reads TGTGCCAGCAGCCAAATGCGACTAGCGGGTTCTAGCACAGATACGCAGTATTTT.

The rearrangement links TRBV5-1 to TRBJ1-1; D is undetermined. Per germline, CDR1 SGHRS and CDR2 YFSETQ. The CDR3 loop spans 14 amino acids. V was pared by 0 bases and J by 0 bases, with 6 bases between. CDR3 amino acids: CASSLEAVNTEAFF. CDR3 sequence (DNA): TGCGCCAGCAGCTTGGAAGCGGTGAACACTGAAGCTTTCTTT.

The rearrangement uses TRBV6-1 and TRBJ2-1, with 9 positions matching TRBD1. The CDR3 sequence is 14 residues long. Per germline, CDR1 MNHNS and CDR2 SASEGT. The junction had 5 bases not matched to a gene; V was cut back by 6 bases and J by 5 bases. In DNA, the CDR3 is TGTGCCAGCAGGCCGGGACAGGGACACAATGAGCAGTTCTTC. It yields the protein CASRPGQGHNEQFF.

This chain connects TRBV27 to TRBJ2-7, with D possibly being TRBD2 (6 bases). The V gene lost 6 bases and the J gene lost 1 base, with 13 bases spanning the gap. Germline CDR1 is MNHEY and CDR2 is SMNVEV (reference sequence). The CDR3 loop spans 14 amino acids. Written as DNA, the CDR3 is TGTGCCAGCAGGGAGGCTAGCGAGTCCTACGAGCAGTACTTC. It encodes CASREASESYEQYF.

V and J are TRBV9 and TRBJ2-3; D not resolved. Germline values: CDR1 SGDLS, CDR2 YYNGEE. The CDR3 is 14 residues long. V was pared by 3 bases and J by 0 bases, with 8 bases between. The DNA of the CDR3 is TGTGCCAGCAGCGGTCAGATAAGCACAGATACGCAGTATTTT. This translates into CASSGQISTDTQYF.

The chain recombines TRBV18 with TRBJ2-7, with 13 bases aligning to TRBD2. Germline CDR1 reads KGHSH; CDR2 reads LQKENI. V gave up 1 base and J gave up 2 bases; unmatched junction bases: 11. The CDR3 runs to 19 residues. The CDR3 reads CASSPRRTSGGKEPYEQYF. The CDR3 nucleotides are TGTGCCAGCTCACCACGGAGGACTAGCGGGGGTAAGGAGCCCTACGAGCAGTACTTC. Supplemented by reference TRBV18 and TRBJ2-7, the full variable domain reads NAGVMQNPRHLVRRRGQEARLRCSPMKGHSHVYWYRQLPEEGLKFMVYLQKENIIDESGMPKERFSAEFPKEGPSILRIQQVVRGDSAAYFCASSPRRTSGGKEPYEQYFGPGTRLTVT.

This clone was counted a single time. The chain combines TRBV5-4 with TRBJ2-2; 9 bases are a match to TRBD1. CDR1 is SGHNT and CDR2 is YYREEE in the germline V gene (reference sequence). The J segment lost 2 bases and the V segment lost 4 bases, leaving 15 bases of the junction unmatched. The CDR3 runs to 19 residues. Written as DNA, the CDR3 is TGTGCCAGCAGCAGGGACAGGGTCCAACCGGGGACAAACACCGGGGAGCTGTTTTTT. Its protein is CASSRDRVQPGTNTGELFF.

Comments on this clone: The same CDR3 arises from other DNA sequences in this sample as well. The chain uses TRBV5-1 and TRBJ2-7; D perhaps matches TRBD2 (7 bases). Trimming removed 2 bases at V and 2 bases at J, with 14 bases between. CDR1 and CDR2 from the germline V gene are SGHRS and YFSETQ. The CDR3 is made up of 15 amino acids. The CDR3 spells CASSLGGGAAYEQYF. CDR3 coding DNA: TGCGCCAGCAGCTTAGGGGGGGGCGCGGCCTACGAGCAGTACTTC.

The chain recombines TRBV7-9 with TRBJ2-1; D possibly corresponds to TRBD2 (6 bases). Trimming took 11 bases from V and 8 from J, leaving 13 bases between them. CDR1 and CDR2 (germline): SEHNR, FQNEAQ (reference sequence). The CDR3 extends over 11 amino acids. This chain's CDR3 is CAEILADEQFF. The CDR3 coding sequence is TGTGCCGAAATATTAGCGGATGAGCAGTTCTTC.

The V gene is TRBV10-1, the J gene TRBJ2-5; D possibly corresponds to TRBD2 (5 bases). CDR1 and CDR2 (germline): WNHNN, SYGVQD (reference sequence). This CDR3 is built from 14 residues. V was cut by 11 bases and J by 4 bases, with 20 bases left in between. CDR3 region: CAARAPRRVETQYF. In nucleotides, the CDR3 is TGCGCCGCCCGGGCCCCCCGGCGGGTAGAGACCCAGTACTTC.

The chain links TRBV7-2 to TRBJ2-3, with 12 bases lining up with TRBD2. CDR3 length equals 17 residues. V shed 0 bases and J 3 bases; nucleotides not matched to a gene: 4. Germline CDR1 reads SGHTA; CDR2 reads FQGNSA. In DNA form, the CDR3 reads TGTGCCAGCAGCTTAGCCGGACTAGCGGGACAAACAGATACGCAGTATTTT. It codes for CASSLAGLAGQTDTQYF.

This sequence joins TRBV11-2 and TRBJ2-1; TRBD2 might be the D (6 bases). Germline CDR1 and CDR2: SGHAT and FQNNGV. The CDR3 totals 16 residues. V lost 1 base, J lost 7 bases, and 17 bases lay in between. Written as DNA, the CDR3 is TGTGCCAGCAGCTTAGGTATGACGGGAGTAATTAATGAGCAGTTCTTC. Protein sequence: CASSLGMTGVINEQFF.

The chain employs TRBV28 and TRBJ2-2, with D perhaps matching TRBD1 (5 bases). Germline-derived CDR1 and CDR2 are MDHEN and SYDVKM. The V end lost 5 bases, the J end lost 3 bases, and 19 bases lay between the germline ends. The CDR3 contains 17 residues. CDR3 sequence: CASSAIGVGRDTGELFF. CDR3 in DNA: TGTGCCAGCAGTGCGATAGGGGTGGGCAGGGACACCGGGGAGCTGTTTTTT.

The rearrangement uses TRBV27 and TRBJ2-7, with 9 bases matching TRBD2. Trimming removed 7 bases from V and 2 bases from J; junction bases left unmatched: 9. The germline gives CDR1 MNHEY, CDR2 SMNVEV (reference sequence). This CDR3 is built from 15 residues. For the CDR3, the DNA is TGTGCCAGCATTAAACTAGCGGGCGATACCTACGAGCAGTACTTC. Its translation: CASIKLAGDTYEQYF.

CDR3 DNA sequence: TGCGCCAGCAGCCAAGAGGAGGGCCTTTCCTACAATGAGCAGTTCTTC. Translation gives CASSQEEGLSYNEQFF. V is TRBV4-3 and J is TRBJ2-1, with D maybe TRBD2 (6 bases). This CDR3 contains 16 residues. The germline CDR1 and CDR2 sequences are LGHNA and YSLEER. Trimming removed 0 bases from V and 1 base from J, with 10 bases in between.

This chain connects TRBV10-1 to TRBJ1-5; D might be TRBD1 (5 bases). Germline lookup yields CDR1 WNHNN and CDR2 SYGVQD (reference sequence). This CDR3 has 15 residues. Trimming removed 6 bases at V and 2 bases at J, with 14 bases between. CDR3 sequence reads: CASRTQEWGNQPQHF. CDR3 nucleotide sequence: TGCGCCAGCAGAACACAGGAGTGGGGCAATCAGCCCCAGCATTTT.

The chain uses TRBV4-3 and TRBJ2-4; 13 bases are shared with TRBD2. Germline loops: CDR1 LGHNA, CDR2 YSLEER. The length of the CDR3 is 18 residues. V lost 0 bases and J lost 8; bases outside the gene matches: 10. In nucleotides, the CDR3 is TGCGCCAGCAGCCAAGACCAAACTAGCGGGAGGGCCAGGGACATTCAGTACTTC. Protein product: CASSQDQTSGRARDIQYF.

V gene TRBV7-8 combines with J gene TRBJ1-5, with TRBD1 matching 8 bases. Germline lookup yields CDR1 SGHVS and CDR2 FQNEAQ. This CDR3 is 17 amino acids long. J was trimmed by 4 bases and V by 0 bases; bases with no gene match: 8. As DNA, the CDR3 is TGTGCCAGCAGCTTAGCGCGGAAGGACAGGGTAAATCAGCCCCAGCATTTT. It yields the protein CASSLARKDRVNQPQHF.

This chain joins TRBV7-2 and TRBJ2-7; 14 bases are shared with TRBD2. CDR1 is SGHTA, CDR2 FQGNSA, per germline. V was pared by 1 base and J by 4 bases, with 9 bases of the junction left unmatched. The CDR3 loop spans 18 amino acids. CDR3 in DNA: TGTGCCAGCAGCTTAGGCCCAGGGGGGACTAGCGGGGGTTACGAGCAGTACTTC. Residues: CASSLGPGGTSGGYEQYF.

The chain employs TRBV5-1 and TRBJ2-5; 9 nucleotides align to TRBD2. The CDR3 is made up of 15 amino acids. Germline-derived CDR1 and CDR2 are SGHRS and YFSETQ. J lost 3 bases, V lost 4 bases, and 7 bases had no gene match. In nucleotides, the CDR3 is TGCGCCAGCAGCCCCCGGACTAGCGAGAAAGAGACCCAGTACTTC. Its translation is CASSPRTSEKETQYF.

V usage is TRBV29-1 and J usage is TRBJ2-2; D is unclear. The CDR3 is 10 amino acids. Looked up from germline, CDR1 is SQVTM and CDR2 is ANQGSEA. Between the trimmed V and J ends, which lost 5 bases and 5 bases, there was a span of 3 bases. CDR3: CSVRTGELFF. Here the CDR3 DNA reads TGCAGCGTTCGTACCGGGGAGCTGTTTTTT.

The chain joins TRBV19 to TRBJ2-4, with D possibly TRBD2 on 5 matching bases. CDR3 length equals 15 residues. Germline V gene lookup returns CDR1 LNHDA and CDR2 SQIVND (reference sequence). Deletions cut 5 bases from V and 0 bases from J, with 11 bases between. The CDR3 coding sequence is TGTGCCAGTAGTGATCGAGCGGTAGCCAAAAACATTCAGTACTTC. Protein: CASSDRAVAKNIQYF.

This clone has more than one count but fewer than ten. The chain is built from TRBV27 and TRBJ2-3, with 9 bases fitting TRBD1. The germline CDR1 and CDR2 sequences are MNHEY and SMNVEV (reference sequence). V lost 4 bases, J lost 3 bases, and 8 bases stayed unmatched. CDR3 size: 16 residues. CDR3 residues: CASSYYEDRGTDTQYF. The CDR3 coding sequence is TGTGCCAGCAGTTACTACGAGGACAGGGGTACAGATACGCAGTATTTT.